The 32 T cell receptor beta chains given below trace back to one sample, sequenced in a study of T-cell reconstitution after alpha-beta-depleted transplantation in children. The TCRbeta library was prepared with unique molecular identifiers. TCRdb fed the PCR reads into MiXCR, producing one record per CDR3 protein. Among 490,000 or so distinct CDR3 sequences, approximately 12% were seen once, and the ten largest hold under 7%. Sequencing was performed on PBMCs from the stem cell graft donor, taken from the stem cell graft. Receptors were obtained from a human donor who donated a stem cell graft to a child with combined immunodeficiency.

This chain links TRBV27 with TRBJ1-2; D is perhaps TRBD1 (6 bases). The CDR3 runs 13 residues. Germline V lookup: CDR1 MNHEY, CDR2 SMNVEV (reference sequence). The V and J ends lost 3 bases and 8 bases respectively, with 13 bases between them. The CDR3 loop is CASSFARGGGYTF. CDR3 nucleotide sequence: TGTGCCAGCAGTTTTGCCAGGGGCGGGGGCTACACCTTC.

The CDR3 DNA is TGCGCCAGCAGCCCCCCCTCAATTTACGGAGTGGCCTACAATGAGCAGTTCTTC. Its translation: CASSPPSIYGVAYNEQFF. The chain employs TRBV5-1 and TRBJ2-1; D ambiguous. Germline V gene data show CDR1 as SGHRS and CDR2 as YFSETQ. The CDR3 has 18 residues. Trimming took 4 bases from V and 2 from J, leaving 22 bases between them. The whole variable domain, filled in from reference TRBV5-1 and TRBJ2-1, reads KAGVTQTPRYLIKTRGQQVTLSCSPISGHRSVSWYQQTPGQGLQFLFEYFSETQRNKGNFPGRFSGRQFSNSRSEMNVSTLELGDSALYLCASSPPSIYGVAYNEQFFGPGTRLTVL.

J is TRBJ1-2 and V is TRBV6-5; perhaps TRBD1 as D (5 bases). Germline CDR1 and CDR2: MNHEY and SVGAGI. V gave up 10 bases and J gave up 3 bases, with 12 bases separating them. This CDR3 contains 12 residues. In nucleotides, the CDR3 is TGTGCCACCTCCTGGGGCGACTATGGCTACACCTTC. As protein: CATSWGDYGYTF.

This chain uses TRBV4-3 with TRBJ2-1; D gene uncertain. V was clipped by 0 bases and J by 7 bases, with 10 bases between them. The germline CDR1 and CDR2 sequences are LGHNA and YSLEER. The CDR3 covers 14 residues. The CDR3 DNA sequence: TGCGCCAGCAGCCAAGAAGGTCGATTAAATGAGCAGTTCTTC. It yields the protein CASSQEGRLNEQFF.

This clonotype was counted at least ten times. This chain connects TRBV20-1 to TRBJ2-5; the D is unclear. Germline CDR1 reads DFQATT; CDR2 reads SNEGSKA (reference sequence). The CDR3 has 15 residues. Between the trimmed V and J ends, which lost 6 bases and 1 base, there was a span of 18 bases. For the CDR3, the DNA is TGCAGTGCCCATAACCGTTTAGGGTTCCAAGAGACCCAGTACTTC. Amino acid sequence: CSAHNRLGFQETQYF.

This clonotype was picked up a small number of times. The gene calls are TRBV10-3 and TRBJ2-7; D perhaps matches TRBD2 (6 bases). Germline V gene data show CDR1 as ENHRY and CDR2 as SYGVKD. This CDR3 has 12 amino acids. Trimming stripped 4 bases from V and 5 bases from J, with 9 bases between. The CDR3 sequence is CAISGTSNEQYF. The CDR3 DNA reads TGTGCCATCAGTGGTACTAGCAACGAGCAGTACTTC.

This clonotype has a handful of counts. The J gene is TRBJ2-2, the V gene TRBV6-5; 8 nucleotides line up with TRBD2. The CDR3 sequence is 15 residues long. V shed 1 base, J shed 7 bases, and the junction held 5 bases outside the gene matches. CDR1 and CDR2 from the germline V gene are MNHEY and SVGAGI. The CDR3, as DNA: TGTGCCAGCAGTTACTTCGGGGGGGGCGGCGGGGAGCTGTTTTTT. Residues: CASSYFGGGGGELFF.

This clonotype was found many times. The chain couples TRBV12-3 or TRBV12-4 to TRBJ1-1; TRBD1 aligns across 8 bases. V was pared by 5 bases and J by 7 bases, with 9 bases of the junction left unmatched. There are 14 residues in the CDR3. CDR3 protein: CASSVDRAYFEAFF. The CDR3 DNA is TGTGCCAGCAGTGTGGACAGGGCGTACTTTGAAGCTTTCTTT.

V usage is TRBV3-1 and J usage is TRBJ1-6, with a possible D match to TRBD1 (5 bases). CDR1 and CDR2 (germline): LGHDT, YNNKEL (reference sequence). V was shortened by 4 bases and J by 14 bases, with 24 bases between the two germline ends. This CDR3 is 16 amino acids long. CDR3 sequence (DNA): TGTGCCAGCAGCCTCGGATGGGGTCAGGGTTTTTCGGCCCTCCACTTT. This translates into CASSLGWGQGFSALHF.

This clonotype appeared many times. The V and J genes are TRBV7-9 and TRBJ2-7, with 8 bases lining up with TRBD1. The germline CDR1 and CDR2 sequences are SEHNR and FQNEAQ (reference sequence). The V segment lost 5 bases and the J segment 4 bases; nucleotides outside the gene matches: 7. The CDR3 runs 14 residues. DNA of the CDR3: TGTGCCAGCAGCGTAGACAGGGGACGGTACGAGCAGTACTTC. The encoded protein is CASSVDRGRYEQYF.

This clonotype was observed many times. The chain combines TRBV12-3 or TRBV12-4 with TRBJ2-2, with TRBD2 matching over 8 bases. Trimming removed 3 bases from V and 4 bases from J; junction bases left unmatched: 7. The CDR3 covers 16 residues. CDR3 loop: CASSFGGGRTTGELFF. The CDR3 DNA is TGTGCCAGCAGTTTCGGGGGGGGCCGGACCACCGGGGAGCTGTTTTTT.

A remark on this clonotype: The junction differs from germline at one of its ends, possibly a read error. The rearrangement links TRBV7-2 to TRBJ2-5; tentative D call: TRBD2 (6 bases). Germline CDR1 reads SGHTA; CDR2 reads FQGNSA. The CDR3 runs 13 residues. The CDR3 sequence: CASGRQTGETRYF. CDR3 nucleotides: TGTGCCAGCGGGAGGCAGACGGGGGAGACCCGGTACTTC. The full variable domain, in which reference TRBV7-2 and TRBJ2-5 provide the parts outside the CDR3, is GAGVSQSPSNKVTEKGKDVELRCDPISGHTALYWYRQSLGQGLEFLIYFQGNSAPDKSGLPSDRFSAERTGGSVSTLTIQRTQQEDSAVYLCASGRQTGETRYFGPGTRLLVL.

This clonotype appeared many times. This chain joins TRBV29-1 and TRBJ2-7; TRBD1 aligns across 8 bases. CDR1 is SQVTM and CDR2 is ANQGSEA in the germline V gene. This CDR3 has 13 residues. V shed 5 bases, J shed 2 bases, and the junction held 5 bases outside the gene matches. The CDR3, as DNA: TGCAGCGTTTCCAGGACAGGGACCTACGAGCAGTACTTC. It is translated as CSVSRTGTYEQYF.

The J gene is TRBJ2-7, the V gene TRBV6-5; 9 nucleotides match TRBD1. Germline-derived CDR1 and CDR2 are MNHEY and SVGAGI. Germline trimming cut 4 bases from V and 3 bases from J; bases unmatched to any gene: 4. The CDR3 totals 14 residues. The CDR3 DNA reads as TGTGCCAGCAGTTCGGGACAGGGCCACTACGAGCAGTACTTC. This encodes CASSSGQGHYEQYF.

This clonotype showed up many times. The rearrangement links TRBV7-9 to TRBJ1-3; D gene unclear. Germline V gene sequence: CDR1 SEHNR, CDR2 FQNEAQ (reference sequence). The CDR3 totals 13 residues. V lost 4 bases and J lost 4, with 8 bases in between. The CDR3 spells CASSSRRGNTIYF. CDR3 in DNA: TGTGCCAGCAGCTCCCGGAGAGGAAACACCATATATTTT.

In this sample, this clonotype turned up a few times. The chain employs TRBV4-3 and TRBJ2-3; tentative D call: TRBD1 (6 bases). Trimming pared 0 bases from V and 5 bases from J, leaving 15 bases between. The CDR3 sequence is 16 residues long. Per germline, CDR1 LGHNA and CDR2 YSLEER. The CDR3 DNA reads as TGCGCCAGCAGCCAAGAACTCAGGGGCTCTGGAGATACGCAGTATTTT. This encodes CASSQELRGSGDTQYF.

The chain has TRBV7-9 and TRBJ2-1; D ambiguous. CDR1 SEHNR and CDR2 FQNEAQ come from the germline V gene (reference sequence). The CDR3 length is 14 residues. V was clipped by 6 bases and J by 10 bases, with 19 bases between them. CDR3 in amino acids: CASSPSGGVSEQFF. The CDR3 DNA sequence: TGTGCCAGCAGTCCTTCCGGTGGGGTTTCAGAGCAGTTCTTC.

The chain couples TRBV29-1 to TRBJ1-1; D is ambiguous. V was pared by 6 bases and J by 1 base, with 9 bases between. The CDR3 length is 12 residues. Germline lookup yields CDR1 SQVTM and CDR2 ANQGSEA. CDR3 in amino acids: CSVRGGNTEAFF. The CDR3, as DNA: TGCAGCGTCCGAGGTGGGAACACTGAAGCTTTCTTT.

This clonotype was recorded many times. The chain combines TRBV6-1 with TRBJ2-3; D gene uncertain. The germline V and J ends were trimmed by 4 bases and 5 bases, with 13 bases remaining between them. Germline assignment: CDR1 MNHNS and CDR2 SASEGT. The CDR3 contains 14 residues. The CDR3 nucleotides are TGTGCCAGCAGTGGCCTGGGTTGGGGAGATACGCAGTATTTT. Residues: CASSGLGWGDTQYF.

This clonotype was seen a few times. The V call is TRBV3-1, the J call TRBJ1-2, with D tentatively TRBD1 (5 bases). With 4 bases removed from V and 3 bases from J, the gap between germline ends came to 12 bases. Germline loops: CDR1 LGHDT, CDR2 YNNKEL (reference sequence). The CDR3 extends over 14 amino acids. In nucleotides, the CDR3 is TGTGCCAGCAGCCGGGGGACGCCCGACTATGGCTACACCTTC. Protein product: CASSRGTPDYGYTF. The full variable domain, rest sourced from reference TRBV3-1 and TRBJ1-2, is DTAVSQTPKYLVTQMGNDKSIKCEQNLGHDTMYWYKQDSKKFLKIMFSYNNKELIINETVPNRFSPKSPDKAHLNLHINSLELGDSAVYFCASSRGTPDYGYTFGSGTRLTVV.

For this clonotype: One end of the junction fails to match germline, which may point to a read error. The chain combines TRBV6-2 or TRBV6-3 with TRBJ2-1; weak D call: TRBD1 (6 bases). This CDR3 has 15 residues. Germline CDR1 and CDR2: MNHEY and SVGEGT. CDR3 nucleotide sequence: TGTGCCAGCACCGTAGGACAGATCCCCTACAAAGAGCAGTTCTTC. Encoded protein: CASTVGQIPYKEQFF.

This clonotype has more than one count but fewer than ten. This chain joins TRBV12-3 or TRBV12-4 and TRBJ2-3, with TRBD2 as a possible D gene (6 bases). The V end lost 7 bases, the J end lost 2 bases, and 19 bases lay between the germline ends. The CDR3 is made up of 16 amino acids. The CDR3 region is CASIKSRDLLTDTQYF. CDR3 nucleotides: TGTGCCAGCATCAAATCCCGGGACTTACTCACAGATACGCAGTATTTT.

The table lists this clonotype with many counts. This chain joins TRBV6-4 and TRBJ2-1, with D hard to call. The CDR3 is made up of 16 amino acids. CDR1 MRHNA and CDR2 SNTAGT come from the germline V gene. The V end lost 0 bases, the J end lost 0 bases, and 9 bases lay between the germline ends. The CDR3 sequence is CASSDSSASSYNEQFF. In DNA form, the CDR3 reads TGTGCCAGCAGTGACTCAAGCGCGAGCTCCTACAATGAGCAGTTCTTC.

This sequence joins TRBV7-3 and TRBJ2-7, with TRBD1 matching 8 bases. Germline lookup yields CDR1 SGHTA and CDR2 FQGTGA. The CDR3 spans 14 residues. After removal of 1 base from V and 6 bases from J, the junction contained 5 bases not matched to a gene. DNA for the CDR3: TGTGCCAGCAGCTTAAACCCGACAGGGGCCGAGCAGTACTTC. Amino acids: CASSLNPTGAEQYF.

This clonotype was recorded a few times. The V call is TRBV7-2, the J call TRBJ2-7; the D gene is possibly TRBD2 (7 bases). Germline values: CDR1 SGHTA, CDR2 FQGNSA. V lost 5 bases and J lost 7, with 21 bases in between. The CDR3 is made up of 15 amino acids. This CDR3 reads CASSPRGGGVREQYF. In nucleotides, the CDR3 is TGTGCCAGCAGCCCTCGTGGAGGGGGGGTTAGGGAGCAGTACTTC.

This clonotype was recorded many times. This rearrangement joins TRBV2 to TRBJ2-1; D unclear. This CDR3 is 15 amino acids long. The V end lost 6 bases, the J end lost 1 base, and 13 bases lay between the germline ends. From germline, CDR1 is SNHLY and CDR2 FYNNEI. The chain's CDR3 is CASRDRQKSYNEQFF. In DNA form, the CDR3 reads TGTGCCAGCAGGGACCGACAAAAATCCTACAATGAGCAGTTCTTC.

V is TRBV7-9 and J is TRBJ2-5; no reliable D call. The germline CDR1 and CDR2 sequences are SEHNR and FQNEAQ (reference sequence). V was cut by 1 base and J by 2 bases, with 11 bases left in between. This CDR3 is built from 15 residues. CDR3 protein: CASSLGPETQETQYF. The CDR3 nucleotides are TGTGCCAGCAGCTTAGGTCCGGAAACTCAAGAGACCCAGTACTTC.

The table lists this clonotype with a few counts. This chain uses TRBV12-3 or TRBV12-4 with TRBJ2-1; D could derive from TRBD1 or TRBD2 (7 bases each). The CDR3 runs 16 residues. V shed 7 bases and J shed 10 bases, with 26 bases lying between them. CDR3 residues: CASIPTGRGLGGEQFF. The CDR3 coding sequence is TGTGCCAGCATCCCGACAGGGCGGGGGCTTGGAGGGGAGCAGTTCTTC.

This clonotype was counted ten times or more. This chain connects TRBV12-3 or TRBV12-4 to TRBJ2-7, with D uncertain. V was shortened by 3 bases and J by 5 bases, with 23 bases between the two germline ends. The length of the CDR3 is 17 residues. CDR3 DNA: TGTGCCAGCAGTTTTTCGGCCGGGTGGGGTCTTCTCAACGAGCAGTACTTC. It specifies CASSFSAGWGLLNEQYF.

This clonotype came up a few times. V is TRBV20-1 and J is TRBJ2-5, with D unclear. V was shortened by 1 base and J by 4 bases, with 13 bases between the two germline ends. This CDR3 comprises 14 residues. The germline V gene has CDR1 DFQATT and CDR2 SNEGSKA (reference sequence). CDR3 sequence (DNA): TGCAGTGCTAGAGTTGTCGGACGTAGAGAGACCCAGTACTTC. As protein: CSARVVGRRETQYF.

The chain has TRBV20-1 and TRBJ2-3, with D perhaps matching TRBD2 (5 bases). CDR3 length equals 13 residues. Trimming removed 5 bases at V and 2 bases at J, with 11 bases between. Germline CDR1 is DFQATT and CDR2 is SNEGSKA (reference sequence). CDR3 DNA sequence: TGCAGTGCTCCCCTAGCTATCACAGATACGCAGTATTTT. It translates to CSAPLAITDTQYF.

This clonotype has just a few counts. This chain links TRBV4-2 with TRBJ2-3; tentatively, D is TRBD1 (6 bases). This CDR3 has 17 residues. The V end lost 0 bases, the J end lost 1 base, and 14 bases lay between the germline ends. The germline V gene encodes CDR1 LGHNA and CDR2 YNFKEQ. The CDR3 protein is CASSQESAGVGTDTQYF. The CDR3 nucleotides are TGTGCCAGCAGCCAAGAATCGGCAGGGGTTGGCACAGATACGCAGTATTTT.